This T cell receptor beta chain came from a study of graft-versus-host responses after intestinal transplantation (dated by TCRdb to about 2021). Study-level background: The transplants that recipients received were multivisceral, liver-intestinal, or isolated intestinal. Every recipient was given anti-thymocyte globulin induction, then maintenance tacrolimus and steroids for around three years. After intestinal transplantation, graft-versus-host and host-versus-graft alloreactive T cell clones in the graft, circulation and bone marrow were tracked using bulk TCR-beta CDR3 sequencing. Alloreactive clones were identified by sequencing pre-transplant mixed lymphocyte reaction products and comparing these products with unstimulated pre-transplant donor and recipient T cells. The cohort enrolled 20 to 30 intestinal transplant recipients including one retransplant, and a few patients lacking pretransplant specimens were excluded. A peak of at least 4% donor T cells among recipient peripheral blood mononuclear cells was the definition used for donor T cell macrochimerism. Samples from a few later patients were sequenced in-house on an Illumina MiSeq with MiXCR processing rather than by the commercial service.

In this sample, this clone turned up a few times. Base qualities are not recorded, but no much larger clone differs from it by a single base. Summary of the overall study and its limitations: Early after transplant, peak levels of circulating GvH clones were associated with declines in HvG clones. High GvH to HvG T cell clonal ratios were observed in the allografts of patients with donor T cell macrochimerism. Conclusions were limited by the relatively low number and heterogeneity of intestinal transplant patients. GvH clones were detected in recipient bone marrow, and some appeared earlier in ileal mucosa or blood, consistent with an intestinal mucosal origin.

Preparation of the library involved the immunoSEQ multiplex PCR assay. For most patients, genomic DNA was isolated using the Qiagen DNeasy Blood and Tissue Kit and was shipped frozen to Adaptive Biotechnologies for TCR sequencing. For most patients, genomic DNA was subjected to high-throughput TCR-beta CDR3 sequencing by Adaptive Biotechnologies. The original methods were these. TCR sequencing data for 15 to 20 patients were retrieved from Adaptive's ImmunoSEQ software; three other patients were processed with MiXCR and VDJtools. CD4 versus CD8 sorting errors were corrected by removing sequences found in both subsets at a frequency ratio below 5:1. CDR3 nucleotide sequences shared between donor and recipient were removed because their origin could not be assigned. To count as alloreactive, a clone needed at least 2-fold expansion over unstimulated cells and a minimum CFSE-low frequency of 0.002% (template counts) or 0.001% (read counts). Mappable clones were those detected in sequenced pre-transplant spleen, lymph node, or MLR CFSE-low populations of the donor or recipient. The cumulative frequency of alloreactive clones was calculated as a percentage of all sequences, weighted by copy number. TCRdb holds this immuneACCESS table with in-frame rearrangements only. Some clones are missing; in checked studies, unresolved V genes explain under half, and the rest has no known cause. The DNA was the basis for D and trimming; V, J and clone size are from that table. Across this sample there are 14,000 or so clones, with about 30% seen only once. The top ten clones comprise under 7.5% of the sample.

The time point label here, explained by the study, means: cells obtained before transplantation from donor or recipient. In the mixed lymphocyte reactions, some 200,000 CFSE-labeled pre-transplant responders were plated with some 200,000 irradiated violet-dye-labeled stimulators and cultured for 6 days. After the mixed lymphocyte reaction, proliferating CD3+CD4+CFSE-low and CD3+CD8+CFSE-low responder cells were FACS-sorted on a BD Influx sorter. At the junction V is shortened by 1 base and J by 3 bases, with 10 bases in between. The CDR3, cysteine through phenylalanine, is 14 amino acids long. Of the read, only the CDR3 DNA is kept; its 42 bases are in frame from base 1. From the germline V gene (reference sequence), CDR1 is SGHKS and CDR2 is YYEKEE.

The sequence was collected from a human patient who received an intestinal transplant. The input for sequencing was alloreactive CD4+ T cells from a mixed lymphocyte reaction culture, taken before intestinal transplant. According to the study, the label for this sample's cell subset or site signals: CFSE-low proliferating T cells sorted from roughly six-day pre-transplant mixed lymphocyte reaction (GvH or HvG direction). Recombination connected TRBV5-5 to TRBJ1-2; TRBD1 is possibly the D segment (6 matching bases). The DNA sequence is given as TGTGCCAGCAGCTTGCCCGGGGGGCACTATGGCTACACCTTC. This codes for CASSLPGGHYGYTF. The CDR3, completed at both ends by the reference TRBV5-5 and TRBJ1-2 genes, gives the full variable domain DAGVTQSPTHLIKTRGQQVTLRCSPISGHKSVSWYQQVLGQGPQFIFQYYEKEERGRGNFPDRFSARQFPNYSSELNVNALLLGDSALYLCASSLPGGHYGYTFGSGTRLTVV.